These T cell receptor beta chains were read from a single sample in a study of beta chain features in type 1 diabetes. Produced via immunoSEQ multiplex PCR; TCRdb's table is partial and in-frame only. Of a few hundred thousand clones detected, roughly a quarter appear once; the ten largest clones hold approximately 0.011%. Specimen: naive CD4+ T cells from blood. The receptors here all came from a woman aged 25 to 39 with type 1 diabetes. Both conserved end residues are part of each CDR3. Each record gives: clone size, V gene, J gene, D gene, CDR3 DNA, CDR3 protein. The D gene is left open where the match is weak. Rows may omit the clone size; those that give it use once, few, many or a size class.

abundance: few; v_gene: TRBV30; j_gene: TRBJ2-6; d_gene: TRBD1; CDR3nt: TGTGCCTGCGACAGGGGGCTGGGAGGTGGGGCCAACGTCCTGACTTTC; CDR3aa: CACDRGLGGGANVLTF
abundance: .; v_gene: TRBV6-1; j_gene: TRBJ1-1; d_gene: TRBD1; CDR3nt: TGTGCCAGCAAGTGGTCAGGGGGATACACTGAAGCTTTCTTT; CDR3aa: CASKWSGGYTEAFF
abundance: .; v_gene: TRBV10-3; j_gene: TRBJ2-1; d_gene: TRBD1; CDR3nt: TGTGCCATCAGTATACCGGGACAGGGAAGCGATGAGCAGTTCTTC; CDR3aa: CAISIPGQGSDEQFF
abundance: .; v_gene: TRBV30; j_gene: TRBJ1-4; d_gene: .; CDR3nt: TGTGCCTGGAGCGCCCTACCGCGGGAAAAACTGTTTTTT; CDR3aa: CAWSALPREKLFF
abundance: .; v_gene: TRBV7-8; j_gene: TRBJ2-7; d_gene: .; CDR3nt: TGTGCCAGCCGAGTCGGAGGGAGCTCCTACGAGCAGTACTTC; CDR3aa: CASRVGGSSYEQYF
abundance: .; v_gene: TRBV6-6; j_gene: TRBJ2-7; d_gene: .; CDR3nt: TGTGCCAGCAGTTACTCTACAGGGTACGAGCAGTACTTC; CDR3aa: CASSYSTGYEQYF
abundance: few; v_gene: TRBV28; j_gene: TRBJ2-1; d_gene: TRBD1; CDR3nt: TGTGCCAGCAGCAAATCATGGACAGGGGAGCAGTTCTTC; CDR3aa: CASSKSWTGEQFF
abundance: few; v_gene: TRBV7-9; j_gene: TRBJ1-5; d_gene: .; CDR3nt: TGTGCCAGCAGAGGGGCAGAGCATCAGCCCCAGCATTTT; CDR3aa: CASRGAEHQPQHF
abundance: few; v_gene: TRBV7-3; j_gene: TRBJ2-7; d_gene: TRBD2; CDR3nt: TGTGCCAGCAGCTTGGGTATAGCGGGCTACGAGCAGTACTTC; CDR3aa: CASSLGIAGYEQYF
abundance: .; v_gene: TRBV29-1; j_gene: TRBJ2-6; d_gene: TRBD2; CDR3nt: TGCAGCGTTGAAAGTAGCGGGATAAGCTCTGGGGCCAACGTCCTGACTTTC; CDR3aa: CSVESSGISSGANVLTF
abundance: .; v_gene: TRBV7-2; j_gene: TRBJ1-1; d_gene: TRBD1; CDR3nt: TGTGCCAGCAGCGATGACAGGGACGAAGCTTTCTTT; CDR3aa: CASSDDRDEAFF
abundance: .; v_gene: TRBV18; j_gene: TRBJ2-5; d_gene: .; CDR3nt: TGTGCCAGCTCACGAGGCGGAGAAGAGACCCAGTACTTC; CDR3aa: CASSRGGEETQYF
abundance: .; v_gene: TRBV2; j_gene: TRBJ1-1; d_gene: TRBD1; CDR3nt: TGTGCCAGCAGTCTGACAGGGGGGGTGAACACTGAAGCTTTCTTT; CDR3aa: CASSLTGGVNTEAFF